Given below is one T cell receptor (beta chain) in context. What antigen it recognizes has not been identified. Base-call qualities are not available, and no considerably larger clone is one nucleotide away. Genomic DNA was extracted from sorted cells for sequencing of the TCRbeta CDR3 region. The immunoSEQ Assay was used for sequencing of TCRbeta CDR3 regions. TCRdb provides this immuneACCESS table in a form limited to in-frame rearrangements. Some clones are lacking; in checked studies, under half of them reflect an unresolved V gene, and why the rest are absent is not known. Within this sample are about 79,000 clones, with 90% of them counted one time only. Around 0.35% of the sample lies in the top ten. This specimen belongs to a study of OX40 agonist ivuxolimab in advanced cancers. About the study as a whole: The costimulatory receptor OX40 (CD134) was targeted by ivuxolimab, a fully human IgG2 agonistic monoclonal antibody. Prior anti-PD-1, anti-PD-L1 or anti-CTLA-4 therapy was permitted, and checkpoint inhibitors had been received by roughly two fifths of dose-escalation patients. Peripheral TCRbeta sequencing aimed to test whether ivuxolimab altered TCR sequence diversity and caused clonal T-cell expansion. Three dose-escalation patients achieved partial responses, one with hepatocellular carcinoma and two with cutaneous melanoma. In the dose-escalation cohort, 65% to 85% of patients were male, and the mean age was 60 years with a range of about 23 to 79. Intravenous ivuxolimab was administered to patients every 2 weeks at six dose levels: 0.01, 0.1, 0.3, 1.5, 3 and 10 mg/kg. Among the roughly 52 dose-escalation patients, roughly 20 had hepatocellular carcinoma, roughly 15 melanoma, 9 renal cell carcinoma and 9 head and neck cancer. The paper covers the monotherapy dose-escalation part of the phase I ivuxolimab trial, which included N of about 50 patients.

What the research found in general, with its limitations: In the 0.1-3.0 mg/kg groups, partial responders were among the patients with the lowest normalized peripheral clonal expansion, particularly in CD8+ T cells. Low levels of normalized T-cell clonal expansion were also seen in some patients who did not respond. Antigen specificity was not determined for the clonally expanded peripheral T cells. At doses of 0.1 to 3.0 mg/kg, clonal expansion of both CD4+ and CD8+ blood T cells was observed from baseline to week 6. After ivuxolimab, CD8+ T cells had more expanded clones than CD4+ T cells on average.

The trial excluded patients who had a history of autoimmune disease or who were on systemic immunosuppression. In every dose cohort, peripheral blood was drawn for TCR sequencing at baseline, cycle 4 day 1, and cycle 7 day 1. The samples were drawn from a first-in-human, open-label, multicenter phase I dose-escalation trial of ivuxolimab. The trial enrolled adults with locally advanced or metastatic head and neck squamous cell, hepatocellular, melanoma or renal cell carcinoma. Before TCR sequencing, CD4+ and CD8+ T cells were separately sorted from peripheral blood. Counted from cysteine to phenylalanine, this CDR3 has 16 amino acids. Here the CDR3 DNA is all that survives: 48 bases in frame from base 1. V is pared back by 4 bases and J by 2 bases, with 15 bases lying between the germline termini. The germline V gene gives CDR1 as MGHRA and CDR2 as YSYEKL.

Source: CD4+ or CD8+ T cells sorted from blood, taken in a trial of the OX40 agonist ivuxolimab. The sequence derives from an adult with an advanced solid tumor such as melanoma, head and neck, liver or kidney cancer. This receptor chain uses TRBV4-1 and TRBJ1-3; no confident D gene assignment can be made. The CDR3 here reads CASSLTGQRTGNTIYF. Read as DNA, the sequence is TGCGCCAGCAGCCTCACGGGTCAGCGGACTGGAAACACCATATATTTT.